One sample yielded the 15 T cell receptor beta chains listed below, sequenced in a study of vaccination effects on CD4 cells after COVID-19. The protocol was immunoSEQ multiplex PCR, while the TCRdb copy is restricted to in-frame clones and leaves out a portion. This table holds under 55,000 clones, 55% to 75% found once. These TCRs are of unknown antigen specificity. Cells that had been cultured for less than 13 days were the source of isolated CD4+ T cells. Two doses of either BNT162b2 or mRNA-1273 were given to each participant. The material was CD4+ T cells from PBMCs cultured without peptide, obtained after COVID-19 vaccination. The receptors were gathered from a human donor who received a COVID-19 vaccine.

The V and J genes are TRBV7-9 and TRBJ2-3; TRBD2 is a possible D gene (5 bases). The CDR3 runs 19 residues. The V gene lost 3 bases and the J gene lost 0 bases, with 22 bases spanning the gap. Looked up from germline, CDR1 is SEHNR and CDR2 is FQNEAQ (reference sequence). CDR3 DNA: TGTGCCAGCAGCTTGGGGATGCGGGTCCGAGCCTCTAGCACAGATACGCAGTATTTT. It encodes CASSLGMRVRASSTDTQYF.

A few counts support this clone. This sequence joins TRBV2 and TRBJ1-2; 8 nucleotides align to TRBD1. The trim removed 3 bases at V and 2 bases at J, leaving 5 bases unmatched. The germline V gene has CDR1 SNHLY and CDR2 FYNNEI. This CDR3 has 15 amino acids. The CDR3 coding sequence is TGTGCCAGCAGTGAGCAGGGGGCAGGAAACTATGGCTACACCTTC. Amino acid sequence: CASSEQGAGNYGYTF.

The J gene is TRBJ1-1, the V gene TRBV11-2, with 7 positions matching TRBD1. CDR1 and CDR2 from the germline V gene are SGHAT and FQNNGV. CDR3 length: 17 residues. Germline trimming cut 5 bases from V and 0 bases from J; bases unmatched to any gene: 12. The CDR3 loop is CASSPTLRQGMNTEAFF. DNA of the CDR3: TGTGCCAGCAGCCCGACCTTGAGACAGGGAATGAACACTGAAGCTTTCTTT.

The V and J genes are TRBV6-5 and TRBJ2-7, with 7 bases aligning to TRBD1. The germline V gene encodes CDR1 MNHEY and CDR2 SVGAGI. After removal of 0 bases from V and 5 bases from J, the junction contained 7 bases not matched to a gene. CDR3 size: 15 residues. The CDR3 spells CASSYSTTGLNEQYF. For the CDR3, the DNA is TGTGCCAGCAGTTACTCGACGACAGGGCTAAACGAGCAGTACTTC.

The J gene is TRBJ2-1, the V gene TRBV24-1; 8 nucleotides align to TRBD1. This CDR3 region has 15 residues. In germline, CDR1 is KGHDR, CDR2 SFDVKD. The junction had 7 bases not matched to a gene; V was cut back by 4 bases and J by 6 bases. As DNA, the CDR3 is TGTGCCACCAGTGACCCCGGGACAGGACCCAATGAGCAGTTCTTC. This translates into CATSDPGTGPNEQFF.

This clone was counted only a few times. The gene calls are TRBV27 and TRBJ1-3; maybe TRBD1 (6 bases). The CDR3 sequence is 14 residues long. Germline V lookup: CDR1 MNHEY, CDR2 SMNVEV (reference sequence). V was trimmed by 5 bases and J by 8 bases, leaving 16 bases between them. The CDR3 sequence is CASSGNREAHTIYF. CDR3 DNA sequence: TGTGCCAGCAGTGGAAACAGGGAGGCTCACACCATATATTTT.

The chain links TRBV4-1 to TRBJ1-2; 7 nucleotides line up with TRBD1. V was clipped by 7 bases and J by 1 base; unmatched bases: 6. The CDR3 extends over 14 amino acids. The germline gives CDR1 MGHRA, CDR2 YSYEKL. In DNA, the CDR3 is TGCGCCAGCAACAGGGACAGCAATAACTATGGCTACACCTTC. The encoded protein is CASNRDSNNYGYTF.

The rearrangement joins TRBV5-1 to TRBJ2-1; TRBD2 is a possible D gene (5 bases). V was trimmed by 2 bases and J by 2 bases, leaving 5 bases between them. CDR1 and CDR2 (germline): SGHRS, YFSETQ. This CDR3 is built from 13 residues. The CDR3 DNA reads as TGCGCCAGCAGCTTCGGGACCTACAATGAGCAGTTCTTC. Residues: CASSFGTYNEQFF.

This clone was seen a few times. The rearrangement joins TRBV3-1 (or the pseudogene TRBV3-2) to TRBJ1-1; D ambiguous. The germline V gene has CDR1 LGHDT and CDR2 YNNKEL (reference sequence). The CDR3 spans 15 residues. V lost 3 bases, J lost 2 bases, and 13 bases lay in between. Here the CDR3 reads CASSHRAYGNTEAFF. In DNA, the CDR3 is TGTGCCAGCAGCCACCGCGCGTACGGAAACACTGAAGCTTTCTTT.

The chain is built from TRBV4-1 and TRBJ1-1, with a tentative D call TRBD1 (6 bases). Deletions cut 0 bases from V and 7 bases from J, with 12 bases between. CDR1 is MGHRA, CDR2 YSYEKL, per germline. CDR3 length equals 14 residues. The CDR3 DNA reads as TGCGCCAGCAGCCAAGATAGACAGGAGAGTGAAGCTTTCTTT. Translated: CASSQDRQESEAFF.

This clone was detected only a few times. This chain uses TRBV11-2 with TRBJ2-1; D is perhaps TRBD2 (6 bases). This CDR3 has 15 amino acids. Germline V CDR1 and CDR2: SGHAT, FQNNGV. V lost 2 bases to trimming and J lost 2 bases, with 10 bases between them. CDR3 nucleotide sequence: TGTGCCAGCAGCTTAATGGCGGGAACCTACAATGAGCAGTTCTTC. It translates to CASSLMAGTYNEQFF.

J is TRBJ1-6 and V is TRBV5-1, with no clear D. CDR1 and CDR2 from the germline V gene are SGHRS and YFSETQ. Trimming took 0 bases from V and 5 from J, leaving 9 bases between them. The CDR3 is 15 residues long. The CDR3: CASSLERPHNSPLHF. The DNA for the CDR3 is TGCGCCAGCAGCTTGGAGCGGCCACATAATTCACCCCTCCACTTT.

The chain uses TRBV29-1 and TRBJ2-5; D is ambiguous. The CDR3 is 13 residues long. Deletions cut 6 bases from V and 2 bases from J, with 13 bases between. CDR1 and CDR2 from the germline V gene are SQVTM and ANQGSEA. CDR3 DNA sequence: TGCAGCGTCCAAGGTATGGGTCAAGAGACCCAGTACTTC. This translates into CSVQGMGQETQYF.

This chain joins TRBV2 and TRBJ2-7; 8 bases are shared with TRBD1. Germline loops: CDR1 SNHLY, CDR2 FYNNEI. J lost 1 base, V lost 8 bases, and 13 bases had no gene match. This CDR3 is 16 amino acids long. CDR3 sequence (DNA): TGTGCCAGCCCCTATGCCCTAGGACAGGGATCCTACGAGCAGTACTTC. This gives the protein CASPYALGQGSYEQYF. The variable domain in full, completed from reference TRBV2 and TRBJ2-7, reads EPEVTQTPSHQVTQMGQEVILRCVPISNHLYFYWYRQILGQKVEFLVSFYNNEISEKSEIFDDQFSVERPDGSNFTLKIRSTKLEDSAMYFCASPYALGQGSYEQYFGPGTRLTVT.

The J gene is TRBJ1-2, the V gene TRBV7-9; 7 bases agree with TRBD1. Germline loops: CDR1 SEHNR, CDR2 FQNEAQ (reference sequence). Trimming took 7 bases from V and 5 from J; bases not matched to a gene: 13. This CDR3 region has 15 residues. The CDR3 loop is CASTSGVGGGYGYTF. DNA for the CDR3: TGTGCCAGCACCTCTGGCGTAGGGGGCGGGTATGGCTACACCTTC.